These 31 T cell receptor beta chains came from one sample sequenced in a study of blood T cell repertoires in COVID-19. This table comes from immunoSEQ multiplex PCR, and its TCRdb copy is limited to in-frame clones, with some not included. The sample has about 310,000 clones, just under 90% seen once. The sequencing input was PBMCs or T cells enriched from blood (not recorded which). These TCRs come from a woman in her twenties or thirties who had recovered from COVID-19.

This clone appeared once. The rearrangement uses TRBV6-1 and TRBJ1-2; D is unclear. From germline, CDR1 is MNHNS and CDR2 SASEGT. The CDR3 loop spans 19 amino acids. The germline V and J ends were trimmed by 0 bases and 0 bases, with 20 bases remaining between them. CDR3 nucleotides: TGTGCCAGCAGTGAAGCGGTGGGCGGTTGGGAGGTCTCTAACTATGGCTACACCTTC. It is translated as CASSEAVGGWEVSNYGYTF.

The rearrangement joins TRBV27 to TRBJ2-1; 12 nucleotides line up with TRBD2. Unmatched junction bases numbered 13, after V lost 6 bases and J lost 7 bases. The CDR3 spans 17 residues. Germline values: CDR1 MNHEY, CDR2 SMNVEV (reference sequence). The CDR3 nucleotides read TGTGCCAGCAGCTCAGGGCTAGCGGGAGGGTACAATAATGAGCAGTTCTTC. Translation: CASSSGLAGGYNNEQFF.

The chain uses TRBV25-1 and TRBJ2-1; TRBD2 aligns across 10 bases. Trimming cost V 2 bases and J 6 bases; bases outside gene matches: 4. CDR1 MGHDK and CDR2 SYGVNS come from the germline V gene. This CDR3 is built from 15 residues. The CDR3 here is CASSEPGLATNEQFF. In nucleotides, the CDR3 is TGTGCCAGCAGTGAACCGGGACTAGCGACCAATGAGCAGTTCTTC.

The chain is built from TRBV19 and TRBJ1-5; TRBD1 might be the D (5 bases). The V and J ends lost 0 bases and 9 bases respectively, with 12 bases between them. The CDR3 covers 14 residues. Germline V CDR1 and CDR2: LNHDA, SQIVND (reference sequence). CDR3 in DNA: TGTGCCAGTAGTATAGATTTGAAAAGGGGGCCCCAGCATTTT. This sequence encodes CASSIDLKRGPQHF.

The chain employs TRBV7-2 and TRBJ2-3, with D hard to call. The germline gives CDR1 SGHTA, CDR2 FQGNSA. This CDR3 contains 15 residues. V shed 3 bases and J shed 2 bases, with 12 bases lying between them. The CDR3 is CASSFASVHTDTQYF. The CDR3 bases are TGTGCCAGCAGCTTCGCCAGCGTCCACACAGATACGCAGTATTTT. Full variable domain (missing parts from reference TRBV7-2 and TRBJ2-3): GAGVSQSPSNKVTEKGKDVELRCDPISGHTALYWYRQSLGQGLEFLIYFQGNSAPDKSGLPSDRFSAERTGGSVSTLTIQRTQQEDSAVYLCASSFASVHTDTQYFGPGTRLTVL.

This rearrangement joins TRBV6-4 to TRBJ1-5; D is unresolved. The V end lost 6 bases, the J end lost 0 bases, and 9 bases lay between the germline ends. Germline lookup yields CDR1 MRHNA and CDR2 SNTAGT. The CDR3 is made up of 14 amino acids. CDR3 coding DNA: TGTGCCAGCAGCTTCCCCTATAGCAATCAGCCCCAGCATTTT. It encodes CASSFPYSNQPQHF.

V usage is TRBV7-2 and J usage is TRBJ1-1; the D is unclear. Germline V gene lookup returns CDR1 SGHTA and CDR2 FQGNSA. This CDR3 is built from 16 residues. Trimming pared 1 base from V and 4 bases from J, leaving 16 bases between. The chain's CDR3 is CASSLVPLIGVTEAFF. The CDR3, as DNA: TGTGCCAGCAGCTTAGTCCCGCTAATCGGGGTCACTGAAGCTTTCTTT.

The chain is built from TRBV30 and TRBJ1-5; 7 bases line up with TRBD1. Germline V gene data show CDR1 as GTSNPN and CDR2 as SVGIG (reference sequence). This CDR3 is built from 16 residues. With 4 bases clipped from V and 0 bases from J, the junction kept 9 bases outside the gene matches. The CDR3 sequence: CAWNSDRSFSNQPQHF. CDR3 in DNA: TGTGCCTGGAATTCGGACAGGTCTTTTAGCAATCAGCCCCAGCATTTT.

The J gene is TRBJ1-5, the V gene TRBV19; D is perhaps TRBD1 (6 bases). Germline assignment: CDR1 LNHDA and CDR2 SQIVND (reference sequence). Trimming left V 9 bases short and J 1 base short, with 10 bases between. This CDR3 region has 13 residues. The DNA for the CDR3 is TGTGCCAGCGATGACAGGAGCAATCAGCCCCAGCATTTT. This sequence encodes CASDDRSNQPQHF.

The CDR3 DNA is TGTGCCAGCAGCCATGGGACAGCGAACGGGGAGCTGTTTTTT. This encodes CASSHGTANGELFF. The chain couples TRBV16 to TRBJ2-2, with 7 bases aligning to TRBD1. The germline V gene has CDR1 KGHSY and CDR2 FQNENV. The J segment lost 7 bases and the V segment lost 3 bases, leaving 5 bases of the junction unmatched. The CDR3 contains 14 residues.

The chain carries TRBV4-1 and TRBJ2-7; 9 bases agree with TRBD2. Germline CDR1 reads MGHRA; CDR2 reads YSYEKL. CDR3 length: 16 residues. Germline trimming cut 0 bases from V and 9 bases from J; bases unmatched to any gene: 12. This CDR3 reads CASSQDSASGKVTQYF. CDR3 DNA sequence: TGCGCCAGCAGCCAAGATTCGGCTAGCGGGAAGGTCACGCAGTACTTC.

The CDR3 region has the DNA TGTGCCAGCAGCTCAACTCGGACAGGGAGACAGCCCCAGCATTTT. Translated: CASSSTRTGRQPQHF. The V and J genes are TRBV5-6 and TRBJ1-5; 8 bases fit TRBD1. Germline CDR1 reads SGHDT; CDR2 reads YYEEEE. The CDR3 contains 15 residues. With V trimmed by 3 bases and J by 7 bases, 9 bases remained unmatched.

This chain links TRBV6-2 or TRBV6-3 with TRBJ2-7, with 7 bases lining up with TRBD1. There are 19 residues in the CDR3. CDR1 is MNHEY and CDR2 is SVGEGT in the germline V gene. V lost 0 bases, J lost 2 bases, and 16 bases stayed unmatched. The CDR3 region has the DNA TGTGCCAGCAGTTACTCGAGCCGTTGGGCAGGGACAGAAACCTACGAGCAGTACTTC. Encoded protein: CASSYSSRWAGTETYEQYF.

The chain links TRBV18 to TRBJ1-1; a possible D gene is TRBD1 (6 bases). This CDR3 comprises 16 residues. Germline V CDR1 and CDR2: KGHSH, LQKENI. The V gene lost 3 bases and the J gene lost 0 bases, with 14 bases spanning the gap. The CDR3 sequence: CASSPGRGSLNTEAFF. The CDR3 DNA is TGTGCCAGCTCACCTGGGAGGGGGAGTTTGAACACTGAAGCTTTCTTT. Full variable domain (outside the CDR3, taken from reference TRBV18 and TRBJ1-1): NAGVMQNPRHLVRRRGQEARLRCSPMKGHSHVYWYRQLPEEGLKFMVYLQKENIIDESGMPKERFSAEFPKEGPSILRIQQVVRGDSAAYFCASSPGRGSLNTEAFFGQGTRLTVV.

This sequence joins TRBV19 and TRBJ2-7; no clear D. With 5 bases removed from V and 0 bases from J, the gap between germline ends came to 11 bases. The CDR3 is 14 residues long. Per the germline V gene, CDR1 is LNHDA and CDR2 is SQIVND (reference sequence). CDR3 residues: CASSVAASSYEQYF. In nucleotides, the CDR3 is TGTGCCAGTAGTGTGGCCGCCAGCTCCTACGAGCAGTACTTC. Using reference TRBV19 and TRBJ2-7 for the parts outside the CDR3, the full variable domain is DGGITQSPKYLFRKEGQNVTLSCEQNLNHDAMYWYRQDPGQGLRLIYYSQIVNDFQKGDIAEGYSVSREKKESFPLTVTSAQKNPTAFYLCASSVAASSYEQYFGPGTRLTVT.

The CDR3 DNA is TGTGCCAGCAGTTTGTCCCGGCTAGCGGGAGTCTCCTACGAGCAGTACTTC. Its protein is CASSLSRLAGVSYEQYF. The V and J genes are TRBV28 and TRBJ2-7; 10 positions match TRBD2. J was trimmed by 0 bases and V by 3 bases; bases with no gene match: 8. Per germline, CDR1 MDHEN and CDR2 SYDVKM. The CDR3 is 17 residues long.

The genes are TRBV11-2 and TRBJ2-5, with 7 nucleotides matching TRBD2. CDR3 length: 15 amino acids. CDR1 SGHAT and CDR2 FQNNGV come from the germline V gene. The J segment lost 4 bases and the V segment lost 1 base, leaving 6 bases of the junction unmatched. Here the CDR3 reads CASSLGAGVIETQYF. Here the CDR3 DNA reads TGTGCCAGCAGCTTAGGTGCGGGAGTCATAGAGACCCAGTACTTC. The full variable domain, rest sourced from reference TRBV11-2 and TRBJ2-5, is EAGVAQSPRYKIIEKRQSVAFWCNPISGHATLYWYQQILGQGPKLLIQFQNNGVVDDSQLPKDRFSAERLKGVDSTLKIQPAKLEDSAVYLCASSLGAGVIETQYFGPGTRLLVL.

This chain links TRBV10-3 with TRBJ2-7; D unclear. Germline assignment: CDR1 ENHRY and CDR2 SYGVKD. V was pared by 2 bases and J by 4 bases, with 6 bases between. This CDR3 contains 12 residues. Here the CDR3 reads CAISEHRYEQYF. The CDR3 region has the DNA TGTGCCATCAGTGAGCACAGATACGAGCAGTACTTC.

The CDR3 coding sequence is TGTGCCTGGGCAGGGGGCGGATCTCCTTCACCCCTCCACTTT. Residues: CAWAGGGSPSPLHF. The chain recombines TRBV30 with TRBJ1-6; TRBD1 matches at 8 bases. Germline-derived CDR1 and CDR2 are GTSNPN and SVGIG (reference sequence). The trim removed 5 bases at V and 9 bases at J, leaving 9 bases unmatched. The CDR3 runs 14 residues.

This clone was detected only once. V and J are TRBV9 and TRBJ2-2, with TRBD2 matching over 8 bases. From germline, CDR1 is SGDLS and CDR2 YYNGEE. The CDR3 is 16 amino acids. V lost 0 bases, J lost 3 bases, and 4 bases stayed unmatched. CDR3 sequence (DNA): TGTGCCAGCAGCGTAGGTAGCGGGACTTACACCGGGGAGCTGTTTTTT. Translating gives CASSVGSGTYTGELFF.

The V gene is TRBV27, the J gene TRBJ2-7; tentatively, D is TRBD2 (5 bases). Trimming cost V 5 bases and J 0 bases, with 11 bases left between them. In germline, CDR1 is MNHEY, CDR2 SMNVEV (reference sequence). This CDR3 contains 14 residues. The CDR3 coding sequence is TGTGCCAGCAGTCCTTCGGACTTCTCCTACGAGCAGTACTTC. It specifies CASSPSDFSYEQYF.

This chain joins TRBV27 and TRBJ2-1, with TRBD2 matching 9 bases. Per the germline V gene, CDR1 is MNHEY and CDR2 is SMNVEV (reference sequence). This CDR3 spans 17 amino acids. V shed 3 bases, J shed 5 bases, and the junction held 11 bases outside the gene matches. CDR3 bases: TGTGCCAGCAGTTTCACCACCCTAGCGGGGTTTAACAATGAGCAGTTCTTC. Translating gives CASSFTTLAGFNNEQFF.

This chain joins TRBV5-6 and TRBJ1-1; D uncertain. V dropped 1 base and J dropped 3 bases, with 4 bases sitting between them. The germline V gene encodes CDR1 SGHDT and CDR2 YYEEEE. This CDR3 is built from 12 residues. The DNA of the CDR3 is TGTGCCAGCAGCTTGTTCGACACTGAAGCTTTCTTT. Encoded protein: CASSLFDTEAFF.

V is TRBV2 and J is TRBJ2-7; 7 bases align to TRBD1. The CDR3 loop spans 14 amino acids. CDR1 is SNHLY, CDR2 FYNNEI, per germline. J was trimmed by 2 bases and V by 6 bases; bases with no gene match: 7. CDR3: CASSLGQATYEQYF. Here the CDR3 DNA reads TGTGCCAGCAGCCTCGGACAGGCCACCTACGAGCAGTACTTC.

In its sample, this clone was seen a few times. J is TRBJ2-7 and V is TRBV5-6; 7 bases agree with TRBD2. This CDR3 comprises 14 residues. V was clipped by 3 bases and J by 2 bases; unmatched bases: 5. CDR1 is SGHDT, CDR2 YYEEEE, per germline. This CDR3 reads CASSSGGGTYEQYF. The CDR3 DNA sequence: TGTGCCAGCAGCTCGGGGGGAGGGACCTACGAGCAGTACTTC.

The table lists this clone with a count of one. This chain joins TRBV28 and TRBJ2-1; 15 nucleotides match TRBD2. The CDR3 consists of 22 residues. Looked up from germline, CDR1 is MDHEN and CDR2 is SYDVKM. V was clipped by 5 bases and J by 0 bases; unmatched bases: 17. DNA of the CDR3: TGTGCCAGCAGTACCCCTGGCGGGGGGACTAGCGGGAGGTCGAGCTCCTACAATGAGCAGTTCTTC. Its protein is CASSTPGGGTSGRSSSYNEQFF.

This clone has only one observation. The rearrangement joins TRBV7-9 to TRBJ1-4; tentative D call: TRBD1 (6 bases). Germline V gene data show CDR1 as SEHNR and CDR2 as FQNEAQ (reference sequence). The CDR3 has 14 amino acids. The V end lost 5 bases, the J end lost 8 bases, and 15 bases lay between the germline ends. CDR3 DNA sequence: TGTGCCAGCAGCCCCTATCTCCAGGGGGAAAAACTGTTTTTT. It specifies CASSPYLQGEKLFF.

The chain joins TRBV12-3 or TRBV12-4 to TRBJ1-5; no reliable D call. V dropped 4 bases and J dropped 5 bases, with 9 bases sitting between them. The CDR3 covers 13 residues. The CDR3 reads CASSWRRDQPQHF. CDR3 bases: TGTGCCAGCAGTTGGCGGAGGGATCAGCCCCAGCATTTT.

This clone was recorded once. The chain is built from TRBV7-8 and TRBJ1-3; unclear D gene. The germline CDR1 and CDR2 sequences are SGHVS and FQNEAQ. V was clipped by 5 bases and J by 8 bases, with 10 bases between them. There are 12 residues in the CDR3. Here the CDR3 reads CASSPPTHTIYF. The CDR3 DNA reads TGTGCCAGCAGCCCCCCTACGCACACCATATATTTT.

The CDR3 sequence: CASSRGQGTGQPQHF. In DNA, the CDR3 is TGTGCCAGCAGCCGGGGACAGGGGACGGGACAGCCCCAGCATTTT. This chain links TRBV16 with TRBJ1-5; 10 positions agree with TRBD1. The J segment lost 7 bases and the V segment lost 4 bases, leaving 7 bases of the junction unmatched. The CDR3 runs to 15 residues. The germline CDR1 and CDR2 sequences are KGHSY and FQNENV.

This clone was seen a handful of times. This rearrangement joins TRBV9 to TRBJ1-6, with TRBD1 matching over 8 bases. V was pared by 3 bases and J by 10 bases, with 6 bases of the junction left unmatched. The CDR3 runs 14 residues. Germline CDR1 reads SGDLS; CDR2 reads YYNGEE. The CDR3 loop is CASSALDRESPLHF. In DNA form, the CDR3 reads TGTGCCAGCAGCGCTTTGGACAGGGAATCACCCCTCCACTTT.